These 32 T cell receptor beta chains share one sample of origin, sequenced in a study of shared clonotypes between healthy human individuals. Using immunoSEQ multiplex PCR, the repertoire was profiled, and TCRdb retains in-frame clones only, with some absent. The top ten hold about 1.8% of the sample, which has hundreds of thousands of clones, under 80% seen once. What was sequenced was memory CD4+ T cells sorted from blood. Described subset: CD45RA-negative fraction. The receptors here all came from a woman aged 25 to 39 in good health.

The chain employs TRBV30 and TRBJ1-5; TRBD1 aligns across 11 bases. Germline CDR1 and CDR2: GTSNPN and SVGIG (reference sequence). The V gene end was trimmed by 4 bases and the J gene end by 6 bases; junction bases not matched to a gene: 5. The CDR3 runs to 14 residues. CDR3 coding DNA: TGTGCCTGGAATGCAGGACAGGGGGCTCAGCCCCAGCATTTT. This translates into CAWNAGQGAQPQHF.

This chain links TRBV6-6 with TRBJ1-3; tentatively, D is TRBD1 (5 bases). The CDR3 extends over 15 amino acids. V lost 6 bases and J 4 bases, leaving 16 bases between the germline ends. CDR1 is MNHNY, CDR2 SVGAGI, per germline (reference sequence). The CDR3 loop reads CASRLGGHTGNTIYF. The CDR3 nucleotides read TGTGCCAGCAGACTTGGCGGACACACAGGAAACACCATATATTTT.

In its sample, this clone was seen a few times. The chain has TRBV5-4 and TRBJ2-7; D is perhaps TRBD1 or TRBD2 (5 bases each). V was trimmed by 4 bases and J by 3 bases, leaving 14 bases between them. There are 14 residues in the CDR3. Germline CDR1 SGHNT, CDR2 YYREEE (reference sequence). This CDR3 reads CASSPGAGNYEQYF. CDR3 in DNA: TGTGCCAGCAGCCCCGGGGCCGGGAACTACGAGCAGTACTTC. The variable domain in full, completed from reference TRBV5-4 and TRBJ2-7, reads ETGVTQSPTHLIKTRGQQVTLRCSSQSGHNTVSWYQQALGQGPQFIFQYYREEENGRGNFPPRFSGLQFPNYSSELNVNALELDDSALYLCASSPGAGNYEQYFGPGTRLTVT.

This chain joins TRBV19 and TRBJ2-1; possible D gene TRBD2, 7 bases. The germline gives CDR1 LNHDA, CDR2 SQIVND (reference sequence). CDR3 size: 13 residues. V was trimmed by 5 bases and J by 9 bases, leaving 14 bases between them. As DNA, the CDR3 is TGTGCCAGTAGTTGGAACAGGGAGGGTGAGCAGTTCTTC. Protein product: CASSWNREGEQFF.

The rearrangement links TRBV6-5 to TRBJ1-2, with D possibly being TRBD1 (6 bases). The V end lost 0 bases, the J end lost 2 bases, and 7 bases lay between the germline ends. Germline V gene sequence: CDR1 MNHEY, CDR2 SVGAGI. The CDR3 consists of 14 residues. The CDR3 loop reads CASSYSDRNYGYTF. DNA of the CDR3: TGTGCCAGCAGTTACTCGGACAGAAACTATGGCTACACCTTC.

The chain recombines TRBV4-2 with TRBJ1-4, with a tentative D call TRBD1 (5 bases). Trimming stripped 0 bases from V and 3 bases from J, with 11 bases between. Germline V gives CDR1 LGHNA, CDR2 YNFKEQ. This CDR3 spans 16 amino acids. CDR3: CASSQDSQGPNEKLFF. The DNA for the CDR3 is TGTGCCAGCAGCCAAGATTCGCAGGGTCCTAATGAAAAACTGTTTTTT.

This clone has only one observation. CDR3 in DNA: TGCGCCAGCAGCCAATTAGGGACGACCACAGTCTATGGCTACACCTTC. Its translation: CASSQLGTTTVYGYTF. J is TRBJ1-2 and V is TRBV4-1; weak D call: TRBD1 (5 bases). This CDR3 spans 16 amino acids. Per germline, CDR1 MGHRA and CDR2 YSYEKL. V lost 2 bases, J lost 4 bases, and 17 bases lay in between.

This chain uses TRBV18 with TRBJ1-1; D unresolved. This CDR3 region has 14 residues. Trimming stripped 3 bases from V and 0 bases from J, with 8 bases between. Germline-derived CDR1 and CDR2 are KGHSH and LQKENI. DNA for the CDR3: TGTGCCAGCTCACCTGACGCTATGAACACTGAAGCTTTCTTT. Translating gives CASSPDAMNTEAFF.

The V gene is TRBV28, the J gene TRBJ1-3; the D is unclear. CDR3 length: 15 residues. Trimming cost V 4 bases and J 4 bases, with 14 bases left between them. Germline values: CDR1 MDHEN, CDR2 SYDVKM. CDR3 amino acids: CASSSNQERGNTIYF. In DNA form, the CDR3 reads TGTGCCAGCAGTTCCAATCAGGAGAGGGGAAACACCATATATTTT.

The rearrangement joins TRBV30 to TRBJ1-1; 8 positions agree with TRBD1. With V trimmed by 2 bases and J by 1 base, 3 bases remained unmatched. Germline assignment: CDR1 GTSNPN and CDR2 SVGIG (reference sequence). The CDR3 sequence is 14 residues long. CDR3 protein: CAWSRGTGNTEAFF. The CDR3 DNA sequence: TGTGCCTGGAGTCGAGGGACAGGGAACACTGAAGCTTTCTTT.

This clone was counted only a few times. The chain employs TRBV5-5 and TRBJ2-3; 13 bases are shared with TRBD2. V gave up 4 bases and J gave up 4 bases; unmatched junction bases: 3. This CDR3 has 15 amino acids. Germline-derived CDR1 and CDR2 are SGHKS and YYEKEE (reference sequence). This chain's CDR3 is CASSALAGGPDTQYF. The DNA for the CDR3 is TGTGCCAGCAGCGCACTAGCGGGAGGGCCAGATACGCAGTATTTT.

The chain couples TRBV9 to TRBJ2-1, with a weak D call TRBD1 (5 bases). Per germline, CDR1 SGDLS and CDR2 YYNGEE. This CDR3 is built from 15 residues. V was pared by 2 bases and J by 3 bases, with 12 bases between. CDR3 residues: CASSVKSQGYNEQFF. CDR3 DNA sequence: TGTGCCAGCAGCGTGAAATCCCAGGGCTACAATGAGCAGTTCTTC.

Comment on this clone: The sample contains more than one DNA sequence encoding this CDR3. V gene TRBV5-5 combines with J gene TRBJ2-7; no firm D call. Germline CDR1 is SGHKS and CDR2 is YYEKEE (reference sequence). With 4 bases removed from V and 3 bases from J, the gap between germline ends came to 8 bases. The length of the CDR3 is 12 residues. The CDR3 DNA is TGTGCCAGCAGCCAGCAGGACTACGAGCAGTACTTC. Residues: CASSQQDYEQYF.

This sequence joins TRBV19 and TRBJ1-5, with D maybe TRBD1 (5 bases). CDR3 length: 16 residues. Per the germline V gene, CDR1 is LNHDA and CDR2 is SQIVND (reference sequence). Between the trimmed V and J ends, which lost 5 bases and 6 bases, there was a span of 20 bases. The CDR3 here is CASSGGKGAHIQPQHF. The CDR3 nucleotides read TGTGCCAGTAGTGGGGGTAAAGGGGCACATATTCAGCCCCAGCATTTT.

The chain joins TRBV21-1 to TRBJ2-5; no DNA check was done on the table's D call, TRBD2. TRBV21-1 is designated a pseudogene. The CDR3 has 16 amino acids. The CDR3 loop is CASSKVSGGIRETQYF. DNA for the CDR3: TGTGCCAGCAGCAAAGTGTCCGGGGGGATCCGAGAGACCCAGTACTTC.

The V gene is TRBV28, the J gene TRBJ1-2; D ambiguous. The germline gives CDR1 MDHEN, CDR2 SYDVKM. Trimming stripped 2 bases from V and 8 bases from J, with 12 bases between. CDR3 length: 13 amino acids. Here the CDR3 DNA reads TGTGCCAGCAGTTTAACACCAATGCACGGCTACACCTTC. Residues: CASSLTPMHGYTF.

This clone was detected once. This chain uses TRBV13 with TRBJ2-1; 11 nucleotides line up with TRBD2. V trimming: 5 bases; J trimming: 6 bases; junction bases outside the gene matches: 9. This CDR3 has 16 residues. Germline CDR1 is PRHDT and CDR2 is FYEKMQ (reference sequence). The CDR3 spells CASSRPGLAAVNEQFF. The CDR3 nucleotides are TGTGCCAGCAGCAGACCGGGACTAGCGGCAGTCAATGAGCAGTTCTTC.

In its sample, this clone was seen a few times. This chain joins TRBV2 and TRBJ1-2; the D gene is possibly TRBD1 (5 bases). Trimming cost V 2 bases and J 8 bases, with 18 bases left between them. The germline gives CDR1 SNHLY, CDR2 FYNNEI. There are 15 residues in the CDR3. The CDR3 DNA is TGTGCCAGCAGTGAAAGGGACGGCTCTATAGGGGGCTACACCTTC. This gives the protein CASSERDGSIGGYTF.

The rearrangement links TRBV10-3 to TRBJ2-5, with TRBD2 as a possible D gene (6 bases). V was pared by 3 bases and J by 1 base, with 9 bases between. The CDR3 contains 14 residues. Looked up from germline, CDR1 is ENHRY and CDR2 is SYGVKD. The CDR3 DNA sequence: TGTGCCATCAGTGATGGGGGAGGCCAAGAGACCCAGTACTTC. This gives the protein CAISDGGGQETQYF.

This chain joins TRBV5-1 and TRBJ2-2, with D hard to call. The CDR3 is 15 amino acids. V was clipped by 4 bases and J by 4 bases, with 14 bases between them. From germline, CDR1 is SGHRS and CDR2 YFSETQ. The CDR3 protein is CASSLRTDSTGELFF. Written as DNA, the CDR3 is TGCGCCAGCAGCCTTCGGACCGATTCCACCGGGGAGCTGTTTTTT.

The chain couples TRBV27 to TRBJ2-7, with a weak D call TRBD2 (5 bases). The CDR3 consists of 14 residues. V lost 2 bases and J lost 3, with 11 bases in between. Per the germline V gene, CDR1 is MNHEY and CDR2 is SMNVEV (reference sequence). The CDR3 coding sequence is TGTGCCAGCAGTTTAAAAGACGCGGGCTACGAGCAGTACTTC. This sequence encodes CASSLKDAGYEQYF.

The CDR3 loop is CASSPGGGRQYGYTF. The CDR3 DNA follows: TGTGCCAGCAGCCCAGGAGGGGGGCGCCAGTATGGCTACACCTTC. The chain is built from TRBV7-9 and TRBJ1-2; D is perhaps TRBD1 (6 bases). This CDR3 spans 15 amino acids. Trimming cost V 5 bases and J 5 bases, with 18 bases left between them. CDR1 and CDR2 from the germline V gene are SEHNR and FQNEAQ (reference sequence).

This chain connects TRBV18 to TRBJ2-5; D is perhaps TRBD1 (5 bases). Germline lookup yields CDR1 KGHSH and CDR2 LQKENI. V lost 6 bases and J 1 base, leaving 18 bases between the germline ends. The CDR3 totals 16 residues. The CDR3 bases are TGTGCCAGCTCCCCTGACCTCACCAGGGCCCAAGAGACCCAGTACTTC. This translates into CASSPDLTRAQETQYF.

The V gene is TRBV30, the J gene TRBJ2-5; a weak D match, TRBD1 (5 bases). Germline V gene data show CDR1 as GTSNPN and CDR2 as SVGIG (reference sequence). Trimming removed 1 base at V and 0 bases at J, with 12 bases between. CDR3 length: 15 amino acids. The DNA for the CDR3 is TGTGCCTGGAGTGGACAGCAAGACTACCAAGAGACCCAGTACTTC. It translates to CAWSGQQDYQETQYF.

The V gene is TRBV30, the J gene TRBJ2-7; D unresolved. Germline assignment: CDR1 GTSNPN and CDR2 SVGIG (reference sequence). The CDR3 is 13 residues long. The V end was cut by 0 bases, the J end by 6 bases, with 12 bases between. The CDR3 coding sequence is TGTGCCTGGAGTGTAACTGCCTCCGGCGAGCAGTACTTC. It yields the protein CAWSVTASGEQYF.

CDR3 bases: TGTGCCAGCAGCCGTAGCAAGTCGCAGTATTTT. It specifies CASSRSKSQYF. This chain connects TRBV6-5 to TRBJ2-3, with no clear D. V was clipped by 6 bases and J by 10 bases, with 11 bases between them. Germline V gene sequence: CDR1 MNHEY, CDR2 SVGAGI. The CDR3 contains 11 residues.

This sequence joins TRBV19 and TRBJ1-2; no clear D gene. This CDR3 has 14 amino acids. Germline assignment: CDR1 LNHDA and CDR2 SQIVND (reference sequence). With 2 bases removed from V and 7 bases from J, the gap between germline ends came to 14 bases. The CDR3 reads CASSIMEPKGGYTF. The DNA of the CDR3 is TGTGCCAGTAGTATAATGGAGCCCAAGGGTGGCTACACCTTC.

This sequence joins TRBV4-1 and TRBJ2-3, with TRBD2 matching 7 bases. The V gene's germline CDR1 is MGHRA and CDR2 YSYEKL. This CDR3 has 17 residues. Losses at the gene ends were 3 bases for V and 0 bases for J; bases not matched to a gene: 9. CDR3 region: CASSQGPSGYSTDTQYF. In DNA form, the CDR3 reads TGCGCCAGCAGCCAGGGTCCTAGCGGCTATAGCACAGATACGCAGTATTTT.

This clone appeared once. The genes are TRBV6-5 and TRBJ1-1; D is unresolved. The V gene's germline CDR1 is MNHEY and CDR2 SVGAGI. Trimming took 5 bases from V and 3 from J, leaving 13 bases between them. The CDR3 sequence is 14 residues long. The CDR3 loop reads CASSTPNLDTEAFF. In DNA, the CDR3 is TGTGCCAGCAGTACACCTAATCTGGACACTGAAGCTTTCTTT.

The chain is built from TRBV10-3 and TRBJ1-1, with D perhaps matching TRBD1 (5 bases). The CDR3 is 11 residues long. Germline CDR1 is ENHRY and CDR2 is SYGVKD. The V and J ends lost 10 bases and 7 bases respectively, with 13 bases between them. Written as DNA, the CDR3 is TGTGCCACCAGGCACGGGGGTGAAGCTTTCTTT. It translates to CATRHGGEAFF.

The rearrangement uses TRBV4-1 and TRBJ1-2, with TRBD1 as a possible D gene (6 bases). V was shortened by 0 bases and J by 9 bases, with 20 bases between the two germline ends. The CDR3 extends over 16 amino acids. Germline V gene data show CDR1 as MGHRA and CDR2 as YSYEKL. CDR3 residues: CASSQDAARGFLSYTF. For the CDR3, the DNA is TGCGCCAGCAGCCAAGACGCGGCCAGGGGCTTTTTAAGCTACACCTTC.

The V call is TRBV12-5, the J call TRBJ2-5, with D possibly TRBD1 on 5 matching bases. The CDR3 is made up of 16 amino acids. V dropped 0 bases and J dropped 5 bases, with 16 bases sitting between them. Germline V gene data show CDR1 as LGHNT and CDR2 as FRNRAP. DNA for the CDR3: TGTGCTAGTGGTTTGGTACTGGGGAACCAGGGCGAGACCCAGTACTTC. Protein: CASGLVLGNQGETQYF.